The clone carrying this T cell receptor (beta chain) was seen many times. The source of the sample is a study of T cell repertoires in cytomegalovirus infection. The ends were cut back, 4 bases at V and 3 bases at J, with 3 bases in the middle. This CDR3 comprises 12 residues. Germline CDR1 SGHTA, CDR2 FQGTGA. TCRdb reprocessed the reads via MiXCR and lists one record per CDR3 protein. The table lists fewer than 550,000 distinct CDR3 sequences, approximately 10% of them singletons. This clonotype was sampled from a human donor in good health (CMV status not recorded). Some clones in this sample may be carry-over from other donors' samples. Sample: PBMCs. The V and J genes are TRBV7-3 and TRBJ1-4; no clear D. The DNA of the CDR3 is TGTGCCAGCAGCTCTGCTAATGAAAAACTGTTTTTT. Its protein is CASSSANEKLFF.